A single sample gave rise to the 21 T cell receptor beta chains below, sequenced in a study of blood T cell dynamics during melanoma immunotherapy. Time point: week 3, after first cycle of checkpoint inhibitor. Repertoires were generated with immunoSEQ multiplex PCR, while TCRdb's copy carries only in-frame clones and drops some. Of about 10,000 clones listed, under 90% were seen once; the top ten hold 20% to 25%. Sequencing used blood, obtained from a patient treated with checkpoint blockade. These receptors were taken from a human donor with melanoma.

The V gene is TRBV28, the J gene TRBJ1-4; D is possibly TRBD1 (6 bases). In germline, CDR1 is MDHEN, CDR2 SYDVKM. The CDR3 extends over 15 amino acids. The V and J ends lost 6 bases and 5 bases respectively, with 16 bases between them. CDR3 sequence: CASSRNQGTNEKLFF. As DNA, the CDR3 is TGTGCCAGCAGCCGAAATCAGGGGACAAATGAAAAACTGTTTTTT. Supplemented by reference TRBV28 and TRBJ1-4, the full variable domain reads DVKVTQSSRYLVKRTGEKVFLECVQDMDHENMFWYRQDPGLGLRLIYFSYDVKMKEKGDIPEGYSVSREKKERFSLILESASTNQTSMYLCASSRNQGTNEKLFFGSGTQLSVL.

As concerns this clone: At one boundary the junction diverges from the germline segment, which might be a read error. The rearrangement links TRBV28 to TRBJ2-5; 12 positions agree with TRBD1. CDR3 size: 16 residues. Germline V gene sequence: CDR1 MDHEN, CDR2 SYDVKM. CDR3 nucleotide sequence: TGTGCCAGCAGTTTAGGGACAGGGGGCGGACAAGGGACCCAGTACTTC. It is translated as CASSLGTGGGQGTQYF.

J is TRBJ2-3 and V is TRBV5-6; TRBD2 aligns across 8 bases. CDR1 SGHDT and CDR2 YYEEEE come from the germline V gene. This CDR3 spans 16 amino acids. J was trimmed by 0 bases and V by 3 bases; bases with no gene match: 6. CDR3 region: CASSWRTSRSTDTQYF. The DNA for the CDR3 is TGTGCCAGCAGCTGGAGGACTAGCAGAAGCACAGATACGCAGTATTTT.

This CDR3 is CASSLQNGVDYGYTF. In nucleotides, the CDR3 is TGCGCCAGCAGCCTACAAAACGGGGTTGACTATGGCTACACCTTC. The J gene is TRBJ1-2, the V gene TRBV4-3; D is unresolved. The CDR3 consists of 15 residues. V dropped 4 bases and J dropped 3 bases, with 15 bases sitting between them. The germline V gene has CDR1 LGHNA and CDR2 YSLEER.

This clone showed up just once. This rearrangement joins TRBV6-5 to TRBJ2-5; 12 bases align to TRBD2. CDR1 is MNHEY, CDR2 SVGAGI, per germline. The CDR3 covers 14 residues. V gave up 6 bases and J gave up 2 bases; unmatched junction bases: 1. The CDR3 DNA reads TGTGCCAGCAGCACTAGCGGGAGGCAAGAGACCCAGTACTTC. Amino acids: CASSTSGRQETQYF.

The genes are TRBV28 and TRBJ2-3, with a tentative D call TRBD1 (6 bases). Trimming took off 5 bases at V and 2 bases at J, with 11 bases between the two ends. Germline V CDR1 and CDR2: MDHEN, SYDVKM. The CDR3 spans 14 residues. CDR3 loop: CASSPGTNTDTQYF. The CDR3 DNA sequence: TGTGCCAGCAGTCCCGGGACAAACACAGATACGCAGTATTTT. The complete variable domain, with remaining parts taken from reference TRBV28 and TRBJ2-3, reads DVKVTQSSRYLVKRTGEKVFLECVQDMDHENMFWYRQDPGLGLRLIYFSYDVKMKEKGDIPEGYSVSREKKERFSLILESASTNQTSMYLCASSPGTNTDTQYFGPGTRLTVL.

The V gene is TRBV7-8, the J gene TRBJ1-1, with TRBD1 matching over 7 bases. The CDR3 spans 14 residues. CDR1 SGHVS and CDR2 FQNEAQ come from the germline V gene. V was clipped by 8 bases and J by 0 bases; unmatched bases: 6. CDR3 bases: TGTGCCAGCCATCAGACAGGGTTGAACACTGAAGCTTTCTTT. Residues: CASHQTGLNTEAFF.

The genes are TRBV5-6 and TRBJ2-1; 7 bases align to TRBD1. The CDR3 consists of 15 residues. From germline, CDR1 is SGHDT and CDR2 YYEEEE. Trimming took 0 bases from V and 9 from J; bases not matched to a gene: 9. CDR3 sequence reads: CASSLAIDRVAEQFF. The CDR3 DNA follows: TGTGCCAGCAGCTTGGCCATCGACAGGGTCGCTGAGCAGTTCTTC.

This clone came up once. The rearrangement links TRBV30 to TRBJ1-2, with no clear D. This CDR3 has 15 residues. Germline lookup yields CDR1 GTSNPN and CDR2 SVGIG (reference sequence). Trimming removed 0 bases at V and 1 base at J, with 12 bases between. In DNA form, the CDR3 reads TGTGCCTGGAGTGTCGCAGGAATAGATAACTATGGCTACACCTTC. It translates to CAWSVAGIDNYGYTF.

This sequence joins TRBV7-6 and TRBJ2-7; no reliable D call. Per germline, CDR1 SGHVS and CDR2 FNYEAQ. The CDR3 runs 16 residues. V lost 1 base and J lost 2, with 15 bases in between. CDR3 amino acids: CASSLGGIPGAYEQYF. Written as DNA, the CDR3 is TGTGCCAGCAGCTTAGGTGGGATCCCTGGGGCCTACGAGCAGTACTTC.

About this clone itself: A junction boundary mismatches the germline segment, possibly from a read error. The chain couples TRBV10-3 to TRBJ1-1, with D hard to call. Looked up from germline, CDR1 is ENHRY and CDR2 is SYGVKD. The CDR3 is made up of 13 amino acids. CDR3: CASSTPLNTEAFF. The CDR3, as DNA: TGTGCCAGCAGTACACCCCTGAACACTGAAGCTTTCTTT.

This chain joins TRBV7-2 and TRBJ1-5; D not certain. Germline CDR1 reads SGHTA; CDR2 reads FQGNSA. The CDR3 loop spans 14 amino acids. V was clipped by 2 bases and J by 0 bases, with 5 bases between them. CDR3 nucleotide sequence: TGTGCCAGCAGCTTAACGTATAGCAATCAGCCCCAGCATTTT. This encodes CASSLTYSNQPQHF.

This CDR3 is CASSLEYNTEAFF. The CDR3 nucleotides are TGCGCCAGCAGCTTGGAATATAACACTGAAGCTTTCTTT. The chain is built from TRBV5-1 and TRBJ1-1; unclear D gene. The CDR3 spans 13 residues. V lost 0 bases, J lost 2 bases, and 5 bases lay in between. Germline assignment: CDR1 SGHRS and CDR2 YFSETQ.

Judged by abundance, this clone is medium-sized. The chain couples TRBV28 to TRBJ1-1; possibly TRBD1 for D (6 bases). Germline CDR1 MDHEN, CDR2 SYDVKM. This CDR3 is built from 16 residues. V lost 2 bases and J 2 bases, leaving 15 bases between the germline ends. CDR3 sequence (DNA): TGTGCCAGCAGTTTAAACCCACGACAGGTTAACACTGAAGCTTTCTTT. It encodes CASSLNPRQVNTEAFF.

V usage is TRBV28 and J usage is TRBJ2-2; TRBD2 matches at 9 bases. The CDR3 has 14 amino acids. CDR1 and CDR2 from the germline V gene are MDHEN and SYDVKM. With 5 bases clipped from V and 5 bases from J, the junction kept 3 bases outside the gene matches. The CDR3 region is CASSPSGVTGELFF. The CDR3 coding sequence is TGTGCCAGCAGTCCTAGCGGGGTTACCGGGGAGCTGTTTTTT.

This clone has just a few counts. V is TRBV19 and J is TRBJ1-6; 8 nucleotides match TRBD1. With 4 bases clipped from V and 8 bases from J, the junction kept 4 bases outside the gene matches. This CDR3 is built from 14 residues. The germline V gene encodes CDR1 LNHDA and CDR2 SQIVND (reference sequence). The CDR3 DNA follows: TGTGCCAGTAGTAGGGGACAGGAGTATTCACCCCTCCACTTT. Amino acids: CASSRGQEYSPLHF.

The chain has TRBV28 and TRBJ2-5; 13 nucleotides agree with TRBD2. Germline CDR1 reads MDHEN; CDR2 reads SYDVKM. This CDR3 contains 15 residues. With 6 bases clipped from V and 4 bases from J, the junction kept 5 bases outside the gene matches. CDR3 in DNA: TGTGCCAGCAGCATACTAGCGGGGGGGCCAGAGACCCAGTACTTC. Protein sequence: CASSILAGGPETQYF.

The rearrangement uses TRBV9 and TRBJ1-2; D is unclear. Trimming took off 7 bases at V and 4 bases at J, with 8 bases between the two ends. The length of the CDR3 is 11 residues. Germline loops: CDR1 SGDLS, CDR2 YYNGEE. For the CDR3, the DNA is TGTGCCAGCGCAGATACCTATGGCTACACCTTC. Its translation: CASADTYGYTF.

This chain connects TRBV6-5 to TRBJ2-1; 10 nucleotides align to TRBD1. The CDR3 extends over 15 amino acids. Germline assignment: CDR1 MNHEY and CDR2 SVGAGI. The J segment lost 3 bases and the V segment lost 4 bases, leaving 3 bases of the junction unmatched. The CDR3, as DNA: TGTGCCAGCAGTTCCGACAGGGGGCTCTACAATGAGCAGTTCTTC. Protein product: CASSSDRGLYNEQFF.

The chain has TRBV7-2 and TRBJ2-1; D perhaps matches TRBD2 (5 bases). Trimming shortened V by 5 bases and J by 5 bases, and 13 bases separated the two germline ends. The CDR3 covers 14 residues. CDR1 SGHTA and CDR2 FQGNSA come from the germline V gene. The CDR3 DNA sequence: TGTGCCAGCAGCCCTAAGCGGATCAACAATGAGCAGTTCTTC. Residues: CASSPKRINNEQFF.

The chain is built from TRBV30 and TRBJ1-1; D is possibly TRBD1 (6 bases). Trimming shortened V by 4 bases and J by 1 base, and 16 bases separated the two germline ends. This CDR3 contains 15 residues. Germline assignment: CDR1 GTSNPN and CDR2 SVGIG (reference sequence). The CDR3 region has the DNA TGTGCCTGGAAACCGGGACAACTACGGAACACTGAAGCTTTCTTT. Its protein product is CAWKPGQLRNTEAFF.